The entry that follows covers one T cell receptor (beta chain) sequence. CDR1 and CDR2 (germline): GTSNPN, SVGIG (reference sequence). The CDR3 extends over 14 amino acids. V was shortened by 0 bases and J by 5 bases, with 10 bases between the two germline ends. The sample is drawn from a study of Graves' ophthalmopathy and Graves' hyperthyroidism. None of the included patients had other autoimmune diseases, uncontrolled infections, pregnancy or lactation, as these led to exclusion. The PBMCs used were ones drawn from 7.5 to 10 ml of fresh peripheral blood. RNA transcripts yielded amplified TCR beta CDR3 regions. An opening RT-PCR round employed HTBI primers and preceded a second-round multiplex PCR. TCRdb called the multiplex PCR reads again in MiXCR, with one record for every CDR3 protein. The table lists about 220,000 distinct CDR3 sequences, around a fifth of them singletons.

The source is a woman in her fifties or sixties with Graves' ophthalmopathy. Sequences were obtained from peripheral blood. The chain uses TRBV30 and TRBJ2-2; no clear D. The CDR3 DNA reads as TGTGCCTGGAGTGTATATCGCCCGACCGGGGAGCTGTTTTTT. It yields the protein CAWSVYRPTGELFF.